This TCR beta chain comes out of a study of T cell responses to AZD1222 COVID-19 vaccine. V lost 5 bases, J lost 1 base, and 8 bases lay in between. This CDR3 is 13 amino acids long. Germline V gene data show CDR1 as SGHVS and CDR2 as FQNEAQ. Sequencing was performed with immunoSEQ multiplex PCR; in TCRdb, only in-frame clones are kept and a portion is missing. The data show some 90,000 clones, roughly 84% seen once. Study-wide results and caveats: Reportedly, nearly half the spike-specific TCRs target unmutated variant regions. Mostly white British, mostly female donors; authors suggested clonal diversity may be underestimated.

Turning to this clone: Its antigen is unknown.

This specimen was peripheral blood, taken on day 0 of AZD1222 vaccination. This chain uses TRBV7-8 with TRBJ1-1; D not certain. The TCR was taken from an adult in good health. CDR3 nucleotides: TGTGCCAGCAGCGCCAGTAAGAACACTGAAGCTTTCTTT. Translated: CASSASKNTEAFF.